A single sample is the source of the 25 T cell receptor beta chains below, sequenced in a study of blood T cell repertoires in COVID-19. Generated by immunoSEQ multiplex PCR, the TCRdb table keeps only in-frame clones and is missing some. The sample carries roughly 180,000 clones, over 80% recorded once. Sequencing input: peripheral blood. These receptors came from a woman aged 40 to 50 with COVID-19, enrolled during active disease.

The rearrangement links TRBV28 to TRBJ2-7, with D perhaps matching TRBD2 (6 bases). The CDR3 length is 14 residues. Deletions cut 2 bases from V and 3 bases from J, with 11 bases between. Germline V gene lookup returns CDR1 MDHEN and CDR2 SYDVKM. CDR3 DNA sequence: TGTGCCAGCAGTTTAGAAGGGGAGGTCTACGAGCAGTACTTC. It encodes CASSLEGEVYEQYF.

The rearrangement uses TRBV27 and TRBJ2-7; 7 positions agree with TRBD2. After removal of 6 bases from V and 2 bases from J, the junction contained 7 bases not matched to a gene. CDR1 MNHEY and CDR2 SMNVEV come from the germline V gene (reference sequence). CDR3 size: 14 residues. CDR3 loop: CASRRSSGTYEQYF. CDR3 bases: TGTGCCAGCAGGCGATCTAGCGGTACCTACGAGCAGTACTTC.

This sequence joins TRBV29-1 and TRBJ2-1, with 8 bases identical to TRBD1. V trimming: 4 bases; J trimming: 0 bases; junction bases outside the gene matches: 11. The CDR3 extends over 17 amino acids. The germline V gene has CDR1 SQVTM and CDR2 ANQGSEA. CDR3 residues: CSVVGQGPSSSYNEQFF. The DNA of the CDR3 is TGCAGCGTTGTAGGACAGGGCCCTTCGAGCTCCTACAATGAGCAGTTCTTC.

This chain uses TRBV5-1 with TRBJ2-2, with D uncertain. The CDR3 length is 14 residues. Germline V gives CDR1 SGHRS, CDR2 YFSETQ. The V end was cut by 6 bases, the J end by 1 base, with 10 bases between. The CDR3 loop reads CASNEPGNTGELFF. The CDR3 nucleotides are TGCGCCAGCAACGAGCCTGGGAACACCGGGGAGCTGTTTTTT.

This clone has just a few counts. The V call is TRBV12-3 or TRBV12-4, the J call TRBJ2-1; possible D gene TRBD1, 6 bases. Deletions cut 6 bases from V and 1 base from J, with 7 bases between. CDR3 length: 13 residues. The CDR3 DNA sequence: TGTGCCAGCAGGCAGGGGTCCTACAATGAGCAGTTCTTC. This translates into CASRQGSYNEQFF.

This clone was picked up a small number of times. The V gene is TRBV3-1 (or the pseudogene TRBV3-2), the J gene TRBJ1-6; D is unclear. The CDR3 length is 17 residues. V lost 1 base, J lost 7 bases, and 17 bases lay in between. Germline loops: CDR1 LGHDT, CDR2 YNNKEL (reference sequence). CDR3 DNA: TGTGCCAGCAGCCAAGGCCAAAAGACAAGGCTGAATTCACCCCTCCACTTT. Translated, it gives CASSQGQKTRLNSPLHF.

The chain employs TRBV4-1 and TRBJ2-7; tentative D call: TRBD1 (6 bases). Germline V gene lookup returns CDR1 MGHRA and CDR2 YSYEKL. V was clipped by 0 bases and J by 1 base, with 10 bases between them. The CDR3 contains 15 residues. The CDR3 here is CASSQEGASSYEQYF. In nucleotides, the CDR3 is TGCGCCAGCAGCCAAGAGGGGGCTTCATCCTACGAGCAGTACTTC.

This clone was detected a few times. This chain connects TRBV6-5 to TRBJ1-3; D remains ambiguous. Trimming shortened V by 8 bases and J by 5 bases, and 4 bases separated the two germline ends. This CDR3 region has 10 residues. Germline V gives CDR1 MNHEY, CDR2 SVGAGI. The CDR3 spells CASSRNTIYF. The DNA of the CDR3 is TGTGCCAGCTCCAGAAACACCATATATTTT.

This clone was seen a few times. The chain is built from TRBV19 and TRBJ1-1; D remains unclear. Deletions cut 7 bases from V and 0 bases from J, with 15 bases between. Germline V lookup: CDR1 LNHDA, CDR2 SQIVND (reference sequence). The CDR3 extends over 15 amino acids. The CDR3 loop is CASNHPPGLNTEAFF. Here the CDR3 DNA reads TGTGCCAGTAACCACCCCCCCGGGTTGAACACTGAAGCTTTCTTT.

This clone showed up just a few times. The chain has TRBV11-2 and TRBJ1-4, with D hard to call. Trimming took off 5 bases at V and 2 bases at J, with 12 bases between the two ends. This CDR3 contains 15 residues. Germline lookup yields CDR1 SGHAT and CDR2 FQNNGV. The CDR3 reads CASSPETRTNEKLFF. CDR3 sequence (DNA): TGTGCCAGCAGCCCAGAGACGAGGACTAATGAAAAACTGTTTTTT.

The gene calls are TRBV11-2 and TRBJ2-2; TRBD1 aligns across 7 bases. Per the germline V gene, CDR1 is SGHAT and CDR2 is FQNNGV. The trim removed 5 bases at V and 7 bases at J, leaving 7 bases unmatched. This CDR3 region has 14 residues. The CDR3 nucleotides are TGTGCCAGCAGCACAGACAGGGTGGACGGGGAGCTGTTTTTT. Protein: CASSTDRVDGELFF.

The genes are TRBV6-5 and TRBJ2-3; 8 nucleotides line up with TRBD1. The ends lost 6 bases at V and 0 bases at J; junction bases unmatched: 5. The CDR3 totals 15 residues. Germline lookup yields CDR1 MNHEY and CDR2 SVGAGI. The CDR3 is CASRGQALSTDTQYF. CDR3 DNA sequence: TGTGCCAGCAGGGGACAGGCACTTAGCACAGATACGCAGTATTTT.

The chain combines TRBV29-1 with TRBJ2-5, with no clear D. Trimming removed 6 bases at V and 3 bases at J, with 5 bases between. The CDR3 has 10 amino acids. The V gene's germline CDR1 is SQVTM and CDR2 ANQGSEA. This CDR3 reads CSVRKETQYF. The CDR3 DNA sequence: TGCAGCGTGAGGAAAGAGACCCAGTACTTC.

This clone was seen just once. The V call is TRBV28, the J call TRBJ1-1; D might be TRBD1 (5 bases). V gave up 3 bases and J gave up 3 bases, with 11 bases separating them. Germline V gene lookup returns CDR1 MDHEN and CDR2 SYDVKM. The length of the CDR3 is 14 residues. This CDR3 is CASSFWGRDTEAFF. The CDR3 DNA is TGTGCCAGCAGTTTTTGGGGCCGAGACACTGAAGCTTTCTTT.

The V call is TRBV5-1, the J call TRBJ2-1; 12 nucleotides agree with TRBD2. Germline V gene lookup returns CDR1 SGHRS and CDR2 YFSETQ. There are 15 residues in the CDR3. V lost 1 base to trimming and J lost 7 bases; unmatched junction nucleotides: 3. The CDR3 is CASSLRLAGVNEQFF. CDR3 sequence (DNA): TGCGCCAGCAGCTTGAGACTAGCGGGAGTAAATGAGCAGTTCTTC.

The chain recombines TRBV9 with TRBJ2-7; 11 bases map to TRBD2. The junction had 11 bases not matched to a gene; V was cut back by 6 bases and J by 0 bases. The germline gives CDR1 SGDLS, CDR2 YYNGEE. The length of the CDR3 is 17 residues. Written as DNA, the CDR3 is TGTGCCAGCAATCCCACTAGCGGGGGTTTCTTCTCCTACGAGCAGTACTTC. Translated: CASNPTSGGFFSYEQYF.

The gene calls are TRBV13 and TRBJ1-2; tentative D call: TRBD1 (5 bases). Germline CDR1 is PRHDT and CDR2 is FYEKMQ (reference sequence). V was trimmed by 0 bases and J by 8 bases, leaving 7 bases between them. CDR3 size: 12 residues. The CDR3, as DNA: TGTGCCAGCAGCTTAGGAGGGGCGGGCTACACCTTC. Its translation: CASSLGGAGYTF.

The CDR3 is CASSFKLAGVNEQFF. CDR3 in DNA: TGTGCCAGCAGCTTCAAACTAGCGGGAGTAAATGAGCAGTTCTTC. The J gene is TRBJ2-1, the V gene TRBV7-9; 11 bases are shared with TRBD2. The CDR3 is 15 amino acids. The J segment lost 7 bases and the V segment lost 3 bases, leaving 5 bases of the junction unmatched. Germline V lookup: CDR1 SEHNR, CDR2 FQNEAQ (reference sequence).

The rearrangement links TRBV4-1 to TRBJ2-5; a possible D gene is TRBD2 (6 bases). Germline V gives CDR1 MGHRA, CDR2 YSYEKL. Between the trimmed V and J ends, which lost 3 bases and 2 bases, there was a span of 10 bases. The CDR3 has 14 amino acids. CDR3: CASSHAGTQETQYF. The CDR3 DNA reads as TGCGCCAGCAGCCATGCGGGAACTCAAGAGACCCAGTACTTC.

The genes are TRBV9 and TRBJ1-6; a possible D gene is TRBD1 (6 bases). The CDR3 extends over 12 amino acids. Germline V gene sequence: CDR1 SGDLS, CDR2 YYNGEE. The V end lost 4 bases, the J end lost 10 bases, and 9 bases lay between the germline ends. CDR3 DNA sequence: TGTGCCAGCAGCACAGGGTCATCACCCCTCCACTTT. Encoded protein: CASSTGSSPLHF.

V usage is TRBV28 and J usage is TRBJ2-1, with D possibly being TRBD2 (6 bases). Germline-derived CDR1 and CDR2 are MDHEN and SYDVKM. This CDR3 comprises 16 residues. The ends were cut back, 4 bases at V and 6 bases at J, with 19 bases in the middle. The CDR3 loop is CASSSVGGLAPNEQFF. Here the CDR3 DNA reads TGTGCCAGCAGTTCCGTGGGCGGGCTAGCGCCCAATGAGCAGTTCTTC.

The chain employs TRBV7-9 and TRBJ2-3, with 10 bases that match TRBD2. This CDR3 spans 14 amino acids. CDR1 and CDR2 from the germline V gene are SEHNR and FQNEAQ (reference sequence). Unmatched junction bases numbered 4, after V lost 5 bases and J lost 5 bases. DNA of the CDR3: TGTGCCAGCAGCCCCCGACTAGCGGGAGATACGCAGTATTTT. It encodes CASSPRLAGDTQYF.

This clone occurred a few times. The chain uses TRBV6-1 and TRBJ2-1; no clear D gene. The germline V gene encodes CDR1 MNHNS and CDR2 SASEGT. This CDR3 spans 14 amino acids. Trimming pared 7 bases from V and 0 bases from J, leaving 10 bases between. The CDR3 is CASTPTSSYNEQFF. CDR3 DNA sequence: TGTGCCAGCACCCCCACGAGCTCCTACAATGAGCAGTTCTTC.

As concerns this clone: Other DNA variants within this sample encode the same CDR3. This chain connects TRBV9 to TRBJ1-6, with D possibly being TRBD1 (6 bases). V lost 4 bases to trimming and J lost 2 bases, with 10 bases between them. Germline-derived CDR1 and CDR2 are SGDLS and YYNGEE. The CDR3 is 15 amino acids. CDR3 nucleotides: TGTGCCAGCAGCCCCCCAGGGGCCTATAATTCACCCCTCCACTTT. Its protein is CASSPPGAYNSPLHF. Full variable domain (remainder filled in from reference TRBV9 and TRBJ1-6): DSGVTQTPKHLITATGQRVTLRCSPRSGDLSVYWYQQSLDQGLQFLIQYYNGEERAKGNILERFSAQQFPDLHSELNLSSLELGDSALYFCASSPPGAYNSPLHFGNGTRLTVT.

The chain employs TRBV6-5 and TRBJ2-7, with D tentatively TRBD1 (6 bases). The CDR3 has 15 residues. V was trimmed by 6 bases and J by 3 bases, leaving 18 bases between them. CDR1 is MNHEY and CDR2 is SVGAGI in the germline V gene. The CDR3 is CASRATVQGIYEQYF. DNA for the CDR3: TGTGCCAGCAGGGCCACTGTACAGGGTATCTACGAGCAGTACTTC.